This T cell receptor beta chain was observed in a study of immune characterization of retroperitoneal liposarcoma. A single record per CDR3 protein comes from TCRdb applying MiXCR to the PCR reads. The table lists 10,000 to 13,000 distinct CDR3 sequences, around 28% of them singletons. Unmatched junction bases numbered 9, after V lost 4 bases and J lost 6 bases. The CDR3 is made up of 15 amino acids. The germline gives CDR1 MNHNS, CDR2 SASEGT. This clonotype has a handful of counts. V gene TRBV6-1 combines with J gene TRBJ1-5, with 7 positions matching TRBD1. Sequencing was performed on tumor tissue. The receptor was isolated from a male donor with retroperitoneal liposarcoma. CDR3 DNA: TGTGCCAGCAGTGGCACAGGGGAGGGAAGTCAGCCCCAGCATTTT. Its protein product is CASSGTGEGSQPQHF.